A single sample is the source of the 2 T cell receptor beta chains below, sequenced in a study of T cell responses to AZD1222 COVID-19 vaccine. The protocol was immunoSEQ multiplex PCR, while the TCRdb copy is restricted to in-frame clones and leaves out a portion. The sample yields about 180,000 clones, about 87% seen once. The source material was peripheral blood, sampled 28 days after the second dose of the MenACWY control vaccine. The receptors come from an adult who received the MenACWY meningococcal vaccine as a control.

The rearrangement links TRBV7-9 to TRBJ2-7, with D possibly being TRBD1 (5 bases). The CDR3 is 12 residues long. Germline CDR1 is SEHNR and CDR2 is FQNEAQ (reference sequence). V shed 8 bases and J shed 2 bases, with 10 bases lying between them. The CDR3 nucleotides read TGTGCCAGCTCCAGGGCCGCCTACGAGCAGTACTTC. This translates into CASSRAAYEQYF.

This chain uses TRBV7-2 with TRBJ2-5; 7 positions match TRBD1. CDR3 length equals 14 residues. From germline, CDR1 is SGHTA and CDR2 FQGNSA. V lost 4 bases, J lost 5 bases, and 7 bases stayed unmatched. The CDR3 reads CASSSIQGQETQYF. CDR3 sequence (DNA): TGTGCCAGCAGCTCCATCCAGGGACAGGAGACCCAGTACTTC. Variable domain in full (rest from reference TRBV7-2 and TRBJ2-5): GAGVSQSPSNKVTEKGKDVELRCDPISGHTALYWYRQSLGQGLEFLIYFQGNSAPDKSGLPSDRFSAERTGGSVSTLTIQRTQQEDSAVYLCASSSIQGQETQYFGPGTRLLVL.